Following are 23 T cell receptor beta chains from one sample sequenced in a study of cytotoxic CD8 clonotypes in ibrutinib-treated CLL. Data came from immunoSEQ multiplex PCR; TCRdb stores just in-frame clones and leaves some out. The data contain under 150,000 clones, approximately 81% of them singletons. The source was PBMCs, collected after 24 months of ibrutinib treatment. The receptor source for this set is a human donor with chronic lymphocytic leukemia.

The J gene is TRBJ1-3, the V gene TRBV14; 9 bases fit TRBD1. Germline CDR1 and CDR2: SGHDN and FVKESK. The CDR3 length is 15 residues. The trim removed 3 bases at V and 4 bases at J, leaving 4 bases unmatched. The CDR3 coding sequence is TGTGCCAGCAGCCACACCGGGACAGGGGGAAACACCATATATTTT. Protein sequence: CASSHTGTGGNTIYF.

A single count supports this clone. The chain couples TRBV2 to TRBJ2-1; maybe TRBD2 (6 bases). V lost 7 bases, J lost 10 bases, and 17 bases lay in between. Germline lookup yields CDR1 SNHLY and CDR2 FYNNEI. The length of the CDR3 is 13 residues. CDR3: CASTLGLLGEQFF. CDR3 sequence (DNA): TGTGCCAGCACTTTGGGACTCCTTGGCGAGCAGTTCTTC.

The chain carries TRBV11-1 and TRBJ2-5; TRBD1 matches 7 bases. After removal of 5 bases from V and 1 base from J, the junction contained 13 bases not matched to a gene. There are 17 residues in the CDR3. CDR1 and CDR2 (germline): SGHAT, FQDESV (reference sequence). The chain's CDR3 is CASSPTTGKGPQETQYF. The CDR3 DNA reads as TGTGCCAGCAGCCCAACGACAGGGAAGGGTCCCCAAGAGACCCAGTACTTC.

This chain connects TRBV5-1 to TRBJ2-5, with 13 bases matching TRBD2. Germline lookup yields CDR1 SGHRS and CDR2 YFSETQ. With 6 bases clipped from V and 5 bases from J, the junction kept 7 bases outside the gene matches. The CDR3 is 15 amino acids. The CDR3 DNA reads TGCGCCAGCAAAACTAGCGGGGGGGCCCGTGAGACCCAGTACTTC. As protein: CASKTSGGARETQYF.

In DNA, the CDR3 is TGTGCCAGCAGCTCGGGACAGGGGGCGAGTCTTTACACTGAAGCTTTCTTT. It encodes CASSSGQGASLYTEAFF. V is TRBV7-9 and J is TRBJ1-1; TRBD1 matches 12 bases. CDR3 size: 17 residues. The germline V gene encodes CDR1 SEHNR and CDR2 FQNEAQ (reference sequence). Trimming at V came to 4 bases and at J to 3 bases, leaving 9 bases not matched to a gene.

This chain links TRBV5-1 with TRBJ1-1; maybe TRBD1 (5 bases). This CDR3 has 15 amino acids. In germline, CDR1 is SGHRS, CDR2 YFSETQ. V was cut by 7 bases and J by 0 bases, with 16 bases left in between. The CDR3 DNA reads as TGCGCCAGCCTTCCGGGGCTGTCAATGAACACTGAAGCTTTCTTT. Residues: CASLPGLSMNTEAFF. The whole variable domain, remainder taken from reference TRBV5-1 and TRBJ1-1, is KAGVTQTPRYLIKTRGQQVTLSCSPISGHRSVSWYQQTPGQGLQFLFEYFSETQRNKGNFPGRFSGRQFSNSRSEMNVSTLELGDSALYLCASLPGLSMNTEAFFGQGTRLTVV.

The V call is TRBV5-5, the J call TRBJ2-3; D ambiguous. This CDR3 region has 16 residues. Trimming shortened V by 5 bases and J by 1 base, and 17 bases separated the two germline ends. The germline CDR1 and CDR2 sequences are SGHKS and YYEKEE (reference sequence). CDR3 DNA: TGTGCCAGCAGTCTATTGCAGGATTTACGCACAGATACGCAGTATTTT. Translation: CASSLLQDLRTDTQYF.

This sequence joins TRBV5-1 and TRBJ1-5, with D unresolved. Germline lookup yields CDR1 SGHRS and CDR2 YFSETQ. The CDR3 spans 13 residues. V lost 0 bases, J lost 4 bases, and 5 bases lay in between. Here the CDR3 reads CASSLDINQPQHF. The CDR3 bases are TGCGCCAGCAGCTTGGACATAAATCAGCCCCAGCATTTT.

The chain couples TRBV20-1 to TRBJ2-7, with D unclear. This CDR3 is built from 11 residues. CDR1 DFQATT and CDR2 SNEGSKA come from the germline V gene (reference sequence). CDR3 in DNA: TGCGGAACTTACGCCAATTACGAGCAGTACTTC. It is translated as CGTYANYEQYF.

The V and J genes are TRBV4-2 and TRBJ1-4; 7 bases agree with TRBD1. Germline assignment: CDR1 LGHNA and CDR2 YNFKEQ. This CDR3 spans 16 amino acids. Trimming took 5 bases from V and 5 from J; bases not matched to a gene: 11. CDR3 sequence (DNA): TGTGCCAGCAGCTACAAGATCTCAGGGGGGAATGAAAAACTGTTTTTT. Translated: CASSYKISGGNEKLFF.

V is TRBV2 and J is TRBJ1-1; D is undetermined. V was pared by 4 bases and J by 6 bases, with 15 bases between. Germline V gene sequence: CDR1 SNHLY, CDR2 FYNNEI. The CDR3 has 14 residues. The CDR3 nucleotides are TGTGCCAGCAGTGCCGGGGTGGGGTACGCTGAAGCTTTCTTT. It is translated as CASSAGVGYAEAFF.

The rearrangement joins TRBV5-4 to TRBJ1-2; D is perhaps TRBD1 (6 bases). The CDR3 has 15 residues. Germline V gene lookup returns CDR1 SGHNT and CDR2 YYREEE (reference sequence). The V end lost 4 bases, the J end lost 2 bases, and 15 bases lay between the germline ends. The CDR3 DNA sequence: TGTGCCAGCAGCCCCGACCCCAGGGGCAACTATGGCTACACCTTC. It codes for CASSPDPRGNYGYTF.

The chain uses TRBV9 and TRBJ2-7; no clear D gene. This CDR3 contains 14 residues. V was shortened by 7 bases and J by 0 bases, with 14 bases between the two germline ends. Germline CDR1 and CDR2: SGDLS and YYNGEE. CDR3: CASAAWVDSYEQYF. The CDR3 nucleotides are TGTGCCAGCGCGGCCTGGGTGGACTCCTACGAGCAGTACTTC.

The V gene is TRBV28, the J gene TRBJ2-5; no reliable D call. CDR3 size: 13 residues. With 5 bases removed from V and 5 bases from J, the gap between germline ends came to 12 bases. Germline CDR1 and CDR2: MDHEN and SYDVKM. In DNA form, the CDR3 reads TGTGCCAGCAGTCGAACAGTAAAGGAGACCCAGTACTTC. Translating it yields CASSRTVKETQYF.

The J gene is TRBJ2-7, the V gene TRBV15; 7 nucleotides match TRBD1. V gave up 8 bases and J gave up 2 bases; unmatched junction bases: 6. The germline gives CDR1 LNHNV, CDR2 YYDKDF (reference sequence). The CDR3 contains 13 residues. CDR3 sequence reads: CATSRDRTYEQYF. In nucleotides, the CDR3 is TGTGCCACCTCCCGGGACAGAACCTACGAGCAGTACTTC.

The gene calls are TRBV25-1 and TRBJ1-5; D ambiguous. CDR1 is MGHDK, CDR2 SYGVNS, per germline. Trimming shortened V by 3 bases and J by 6 bases, and 12 bases separated the two germline ends. This CDR3 has 14 amino acids. The CDR3 DNA sequence: TGTGCCAGCAGTGAGGCAGTGGTGAGTCAGCCCCAGCATTTT. It is translated as CASSEAVVSQPQHF.

This clone was counted a single time. V gene TRBV7-9 combines with J gene TRBJ2-3; TRBD1 agrees at 9 bases. The CDR3 is 15 amino acids. Trimming removed 1 base from V and 4 bases from J; junction bases left unmatched: 3. Germline CDR1 reads SEHNR; CDR2 reads FQNEAQ (reference sequence). CDR3 sequence reads: CASSLGDRVADTQYF. The CDR3 coding sequence is TGTGCCAGCAGCTTAGGGGACAGGGTCGCAGATACGCAGTATTTT.

This clone was detected once. The V call is TRBV19, the J call TRBJ2-2; the D is unclear. The CDR3 sequence is 17 residues long. Germline V lookup: CDR1 LNHDA, CDR2 SQIVND (reference sequence). Trimming removed 0 bases at V and 2 bases at J, with 13 bases between. The CDR3 here is CASSIDSALTNTGELFF. For the CDR3, the DNA is TGTGCCAGTAGTATAGATTCGGCCTTGACCAACACCGGGGAGCTGTTTTTT. Drawing the rest from reference TRBV19 and TRBJ2-2, the complete variable domain is DGGITQSPKYLFRKEGQNVTLSCEQNLNHDAMYWYRQDPGQGLRLIYYSQIVNDFQKGDIAEGYSVSREKKESFPLTVTSAQKNPTAFYLCASSIDSALTNTGELFFGEGSRLTVL.

The V call is TRBV28, the J call TRBJ2-2, with D possibly being TRBD1 or TRBD2 (5 bases each). The germline gives CDR1 MDHEN, CDR2 SYDVKM. The CDR3 has 13 residues. V dropped 6 bases and J dropped 6 bases, with 11 bases sitting between them. CDR3 in DNA: TGTGCCAGCAGCCCTGGGGGTTCCGGGGAGCTGTTTTTT. This codes for CASSPGGSGELFF.

This chain links TRBV5-1 with TRBJ1-2, with D possibly TRBD1 on 6 matching bases. Trimming removed 4 bases from V and 6 bases from J, with 13 bases in between. The germline gives CDR1 SGHRS, CDR2 YFSETQ. The CDR3 contains 13 residues. CDR3 sequence reads: CASSAMGAHGYTF. CDR3 DNA sequence: TGCGCCAGCAGCGCTATGGGGGCGCATGGCTACACCTTC.

The gene calls are TRBV6-1 and TRBJ2-7; 7 bases match TRBD1. V lost 0 bases, J lost 2 bases, and 13 bases stayed unmatched. The CDR3 sequence is 18 residues long. Germline V gene lookup returns CDR1 MNHNS and CDR2 SASEGT. The CDR3 coding sequence is TGTGCCAGCAGTGAAGCGCAGCCTCCGGGACAGTTCGCCTACGAGCAGTACTTC. Translation: CASSEAQPPGQFAYEQYF.

The chain is built from TRBV30 and TRBJ1-5; D perhaps matches TRBD1 (5 bases). Between the trimmed V and J ends, which lost 7 bases and 0 bases, there was a span of 10 bases. The germline gives CDR1 GTSNPN, CDR2 SVGIG (reference sequence). This CDR3 contains 13 residues. The CDR3 DNA sequence: TGTGCCTATCTCACAGGTAGCAATCAGCCCCAGCATTTT. Its translation is CAYLTGSNQPQHF.

The chain links TRBV9 to TRBJ2-7; 7 bases match TRBD1. The V and J ends lost 0 bases and 4 bases, in that order; junction bases with no gene match: 4. Germline V gene data show CDR1 as SGDLS and CDR2 as YYNGEE. The CDR3 covers 14 residues. CDR3 protein: CASSVAGTEYEQYF. The DNA for the CDR3 is TGTGCCAGCAGCGTAGCTGGGACAGAGTACGAGCAGTACTTC.